The entry that follows covers one TCR beta chain sequence. Its antigen is undetermined. Germline V lookup: CDR1 SNHLY, CDR2 FYNNEI. Trimming removed 6 bases from V and 0 bases from J, with 11 bases in between. The CDR3 loop spans 15 amino acids. Every subset had its genomic DNA shared out evenly among several immunoSEQ plates. The protocol was immunoSEQ multiplex PCR, while the TCRdb copy is restricted to in-frame clones and leaves out a portion. The table lists 450,000 to 500,000 clones, around 79% of them singletons. The data were obtained in a study of shared clonotypes between healthy human individuals. Study outcomes and limitations: Apart from blood, nothing was sampled; tissue repertoires likely differ. Deeper or shallower sequencing was expected to change how clonotypes are shared among donors.

Those who donated were healthy HIV-negative adults, with no recent acute infections or vaccinations reported. Sequencing input: PBMCs. The chain employs TRBV2 and TRBJ1-4; D unresolved. The receptor's source is a woman in her thirties or forties in good health. Some clones in this sample may be carry-over from other donors' samples. CDR3: CASRTSSATNEKLFF. In DNA form, the CDR3 reads TGTGCCAGCAGAACCTCTAGCGCAACTAATGAAAAACTGTTTTTT. The full variable domain, rest sourced from reference TRBV2 and TRBJ1-4, is EPEVTQTPSHQVTQMGQEVILRCVPISNHLYFYWYRQILGQKVEFLVSFYNNEISEKSEIFDDQFSVERPDGSNFTLKIRSTKLEDSAMYFCASRTSSATNEKLFFGSGTQLSVL.